The source of this T cell receptor (beta chain) is a study of cytotoxic CD8 clonotypes in ibrutinib-treated CLL. The CDR3 spans 15 residues. Study outcomes and limitations: Clonality went up at the time of ibrutinib response, stayed stable in sustained remission, and later dropped back toward its baseline level at progression. Clonality at baseline surpassed age-matched healthy donors and tracked circulating CD8+ T-cell counts.

As regards this clone: The antigen is unknown.

Assay used: immunoSEQ multiplex PCR; TCRdb lists only in-frame clones, some missing. The table includes some 310,000 clones, almost 80% detected once. V and J are TRBV1 and TRBJ1-5. TRBV1 is a pseudogene locus. Sequenced material: PBMCs, taken before ibrutinib treatment. The source is a human donor with chronic lymphocytic leukemia. CDR3 bases: TGCACCAGCAGCAAAATCACGGGTTCTCGGCAGCCCCAGCATTTT. Translation gives CTSSKITGSRQPQHF.